The 17 T cell receptor beta chains presented below share a single source sample, sequenced in a study of shared clonotypes between healthy human individuals. TCRdb's copy holds only in-frame clones and misses some; the assay was immunoSEQ multiplex PCR. The data contain about 2,500,000 clones, approximately 94% of them singletons. The sample taken for sequencing was naive CD4+ T cells sorted from blood. Specified subset: CD45RA+ positively selected. These receptors were obtained from a man aged 18 to 29 in good health.

In this sample, this clone turned up a few times. The CDR3 region is CAWRGYSNQPQHF. CDR3 nucleotides: TGTGCCTGGAGGGGGTATAGCAATCAGCCCCAGCATTTT. The chain joins TRBV30 to TRBJ1-5, with no clear D. Deletions cut 3 bases from V and 0 bases from J, with 6 bases between. The CDR3 has 13 amino acids. Germline V gives CDR1 GTSNPN, CDR2 SVGIG (reference sequence).

Comments on this clone: Other nucleotide sequences in the sample specify the same CDR3. The chain couples TRBV2 to TRBJ1-3, with D unclear. CDR3 size: 14 residues. Germline assignment: CDR1 SNHLY and CDR2 FYNNEI. With 4 bases removed from V and 0 bases from J, the gap between germline ends came to 7 bases. As DNA, the CDR3 is TGTGCCAGCAGTGTTGAGAGCTCTGGAAACACCATATATTTT. It yields the protein CASSVESSGNTIYF.

The chain recombines TRBV5-6 with TRBJ2-7; TRBD1 matches at 8 bases. CDR3 length: 12 amino acids. Looked up from germline, CDR1 is SGHDT and CDR2 is YYEEEE. With 3 bases clipped from V and 9 bases from J, the junction kept 5 bases outside the gene matches. The CDR3: CASSSWTGWQYF. The CDR3, as DNA: TGTGCCAGCAGCTCCTGGACAGGGTGGCAGTACTTC.

V gene TRBV6-5 combines with J gene TRBJ1-2, with TRBD1 as a possible D gene (6 bases). The germline gives CDR1 MNHEY, CDR2 SVGAGI. Trimming shortened V by 2 bases and J by 6 bases, and 13 bases separated the two germline ends. The CDR3 is 14 residues long. The chain's CDR3 is CASSYLKGVDGYTF. The CDR3 DNA is TGTGCCAGCAGTTACCTAAAGGGGGTGGATGGCTACACCTTC.

The J gene is TRBJ2-3, the V gene TRBV19; TRBD2 might be the D (7 bases). CDR1 LNHDA and CDR2 SQIVND come from the germline V gene (reference sequence). V was clipped by 5 bases and J by 2 bases, with 23 bases between them. This CDR3 region has 18 residues. CDR3 sequence reads: CASSSWTVAGLNTDTQYF. The CDR3 region has the DNA TGTGCCAGTAGTTCATGGACAGTAGCGGGTTTAAACACAGATACGCAGTATTTT.

A few counts support this clone. The chain employs TRBV27 and TRBJ1-3; D is ambiguous. CDR3 length: 13 residues. The V and J ends lost 2 bases and 8 bases respectively, with 10 bases between them. Germline values: CDR1 MNHEY, CDR2 SMNVEV (reference sequence). The CDR3 sequence: CASSLARTDTIYF. CDR3 bases: TGTGCCAGCAGTTTAGCCCGAACGGACACCATATATTTT.

This clone was found once. The chain links TRBV28 to TRBJ2-3; weak D call: TRBD1 (6 bases). Germline V gene sequence: CDR1 MDHEN, CDR2 SYDVKM. The ends were cut back, 3 bases at V and 1 base at J, with 8 bases in the middle. This CDR3 has 14 amino acids. CDR3 DNA: TGTGCCAGCAGTTTGTGGGGGCGCACAGATACGCAGTATTTT. As protein: CASSLWGRTDTQYF.

The J gene is TRBJ1-1, the V gene TRBV18; perhaps TRBD1 as D (6 bases). CDR1 is KGHSH and CDR2 is LQKENI in the germline V gene. V shed 4 bases and J shed 1 base, with 13 bases lying between them. This CDR3 region has 15 residues. The CDR3, as DNA: TGTGCCAGCTCACTACAGGGACAAGGGAACACTGAAGCTTTCTTT. Protein: CASSLQGQGNTEAFF. The full variable domain, its missing parts supplied by reference TRBV18 and TRBJ1-1, is NAGVMQNPRHLVRRRGQEARLRCSPMKGHSHVYWYRQLPEEGLKFMVYLQKENIIDESGMPKERFSAEFPKEGPSILRIQQVVRGDSAAYFCASSLQGQGNTEAFFGQGTRLTVV.

A word on this clone: Different DNA sequences within this sample yield the same CDR3. This rearrangement joins TRBV30 to TRBJ1-1; D is unresolved. CDR1 GTSNPN and CDR2 SVGIG come from the germline V gene (reference sequence). V shed 3 bases and J shed 2 bases, with 4 bases lying between them. The CDR3 sequence is 11 residues long. The CDR3: CAWRRNTEAFF. In DNA, the CDR3 is TGTGCCTGGAGAAGAAACACTGAAGCTTTCTTT. The variable domain in full, with the rest retrieved from reference TRBV30 and TRBJ1-1, is SQTIHQWPATLVQPVGSPLSLECTVEGTSNPNLYWYRQAAGRGLQLLFYSVGIGQISSEVPQNLSASRPQDRQFILSSKKLLLSDSGFYLCAWRRNTEAFFGQGTRLTVV.

This chain links TRBV6-5 with TRBJ2-7, with TRBD1 matching 7 bases. V dropped 7 bases and J dropped 2; count of bases not matched to a gene: 2. From germline, CDR1 is MNHEY and CDR2 SVGAGI. The CDR3 contains 12 residues. The CDR3 is CASTGQAYEQYF. CDR3 in DNA: TGTGCCAGCACCGGACAGGCCTACGAGCAGTACTTC.

This chain joins TRBV5-1 and TRBJ1-2, with 7 bases aligning to TRBD1. This CDR3 contains 15 residues. The germline V gene has CDR1 SGHRS and CDR2 YFSETQ. V shed 2 bases, J shed 2 bases, and the junction held 6 bases outside the gene matches. The chain's CDR3 is CASSLRQGPNYGYTF. The DNA of the CDR3 is TGCGCCAGCAGCTTAAGACAGGGACCGAACTATGGCTACACCTTC.

The rearrangement links TRBV9 to TRBJ1-3; D is ambiguous. V was trimmed by 4 bases and J by 2 bases, leaving 10 bases between them. The CDR3 extends over 14 amino acids. In germline, CDR1 is SGDLS, CDR2 YYNGEE. The CDR3 protein is CASSPLLTGNTIYF. The DNA of the CDR3 is TGTGCCAGCAGCCCCCTCTTGACTGGAAACACCATATATTTT.

The rearrangement joins TRBV11-2 to TRBJ1-2; the D gene is possibly TRBD1 (5 bases). Germline V CDR1 and CDR2: SGHAT, FQNNGV. The CDR3 covers 14 residues. V lost 0 bases, J lost 2 bases, and 7 bases lay in between. The CDR3 region is CASSLDRENYGYTF. The CDR3 DNA reads as TGTGCCAGCAGCTTAGACAGGGAGAACTATGGCTACACCTTC.

The J gene is TRBJ2-1, the V gene TRBV7-2; 7 bases line up with TRBD1. The germline V gene encodes CDR1 SGHTA and CDR2 FQGNSA. V shed 5 bases and J 10 bases; nucleotides not matched to a gene: 8. The CDR3 runs to 13 residues. The CDR3 spells CASSTRDRREQFF. In DNA form, the CDR3 reads TGTGCCAGCAGCACCCGGGACAGAAGGGAGCAGTTCTTC.

V and J are TRBV5-4 and TRBJ1-3; D gene unclear. Trimming took 4 bases from V and 1 from J, leaving 9 bases between them. CDR3 length equals 14 residues. In germline, CDR1 is SGHNT, CDR2 YYREEE (reference sequence). The CDR3 here is CASSEGMSGNTIYF. The CDR3 DNA follows: TGTGCCAGCAGCGAAGGGATGTCTGGAAACACCATATATTTT.

The rearrangement joins TRBV10-3 to TRBJ2-5; 8 bases match TRBD2. With 10 bases clipped from V and 7 bases from J, the junction kept 23 bases outside the gene matches. The CDR3 covers 17 residues. Germline loops: CDR1 ENHRY, CDR2 SYGVKD. Written as DNA, the CDR3 is TGTGCCAGCTCGCCCCGATACCTGGAACTAGCGGAGGGGACCCAGTACTTC. Translated: CASSPRYLELAEGTQYF.

This chain connects TRBV5-1 to TRBJ2-1; TRBD1 agrees at 9 bases. Per germline, CDR1 SGHRS and CDR2 YFSETQ. CDR3 size: 15 residues. Trimming took 4 bases from V and 8 from J; bases not matched to a gene: 10. The CDR3 sequence is CASSPRQGVRDEQFF. The CDR3 DNA is TGCGCCAGCAGCCCCCGACAGGGGGTCCGAGATGAGCAGTTCTTC. The whole variable domain, filled in from reference TRBV5-1 and TRBJ2-1, reads KAGVTQTPRYLIKTRGQQVTLSCSPISGHRSVSWYQQTPGQGLQFLFEYFSETQRNKGNFPGRFSGRQFSNSRSEMNVSTLELGDSALYLCASSPRQGVRDEQFFGPGTRLTVL.